Shown below are 21 T cell receptor beta chains from a single sample sequenced in a study of cytomegalovirus exposure and HLA in healthy donors. The PCR was carried out with 60 Vbeta primers and 13 Jbeta primers. Sequencing used immunoSEQ multiplex PCR; TCRdb keeps in-frame clones, though not all of them. The sample has under 200,000 clones, about 75% seen once. The sample was PBMCs. The receptors come from a male donor in good health and CMV-seronegative.

This chain uses TRBV10-1 with TRBJ2-7; tentative D call: TRBD2 (5 bases). The CDR3 loop spans 13 amino acids. Trimming cost V 6 bases and J 1 base, with 10 bases left between them. CDR1 WNHNN and CDR2 SYGVQD come from the germline V gene (reference sequence). CDR3 region: CASRGVRSYEQYF. The DNA of the CDR3 is TGCGCCAGCAGGGGAGTAAGGTCCTACGAGCAGTACTTC.

The CDR3 loop reads CASSFDRQETQYF. DNA of the CDR3: TGTGCCAGCAGTTTTGATCGGCAAGAGACCCAGTACTTC. The chain recombines TRBV11-2 with TRBJ2-5, with D unclear. The ends were cut back, 6 bases at V and 2 bases at J, with 10 bases in the middle. The germline CDR1 and CDR2 sequences are SGHAT and FQNNGV. The CDR3 spans 13 residues.

The chain's CDR3 is CASSYSGGLVEKLFF. CDR3 sequence (DNA): TGTGCCAGCAGTTACTCCGGGGGGCTGGTTGAAAAACTGTTTTTT. V usage is TRBV6-5 and J usage is TRBJ1-4, with D perhaps TRBD1 (6 bases). Germline V gene sequence: CDR1 MNHEY, CDR2 SVGAGI. With 0 bases removed from V and 7 bases from J, the gap between germline ends came to 12 bases. The CDR3 is made up of 15 amino acids.

This clone was seen a few times. J is TRBJ2-7 and V is TRBV4-1, with 7 nucleotides matching TRBD1. The CDR3 length is 16 residues. Germline V gene lookup returns CDR1 MGHRA and CDR2 YSYEKL. Trimming removed 1 base from V and 3 bases from J; junction bases left unmatched: 9. This CDR3 is CASSQVSGQLVYEQYF. The DNA of the CDR3 is TGCGCCAGCAGCCAAGTATCGGGACAGCTAGTCTACGAGCAGTACTTC.

V usage is TRBV6-6 and J usage is TRBJ2-5; possible D gene TRBD2, 6 bases. This CDR3 contains 13 residues. Trimming removed 2 bases from V and 3 bases from J, with 7 bases in between. CDR1 MNHNY and CDR2 SVGAGI come from the germline V gene (reference sequence). CDR3 in amino acids: CASSYAGKETQYF. The DNA of the CDR3 is TGTGCCAGCAGTTACGCGGGGAAAGAGACCCAGTACTTC.

The J gene is TRBJ1-2, the V gene TRBV7-2; D might be TRBD1 (6 bases). V was pared by 1 base and J by 3 bases, with 6 bases between. The germline V gene has CDR1 SGHTA and CDR2 FQGNSA. This CDR3 has 13 amino acids. This CDR3 reads CASSLDRDYGYTF. CDR3 in DNA: TGTGCCAGCAGCTTAGACAGGGACTATGGCTACACCTTC.

The rearrangement joins TRBV5-8 to TRBJ2-3; a weak D match, TRBD1 (5 bases). Germline CDR1 reads SGHTS; CDR2 reads YDEGEE. CDR3 size: 13 residues. V was cut by 5 bases and J by 4 bases, with 11 bases left in between. The CDR3 sequence is CASRVRAADTQYF. Here the CDR3 DNA reads TGTGCCAGCAGAGTCAGGGCCGCAGATACGCAGTATTTT.

In DNA form, the CDR3 reads TGCGCCAGCAGCTTAACAGGACAGGTAAACAGTGAGCAGTTCTTC. Its translation is CASSLTGQVNSEQFF. The V call is TRBV5-1, the J call TRBJ2-1, with 7 bases identical to TRBD1. Trimming cost V 2 bases and J 9 bases; bases outside gene matches: 11. The CDR3 loop spans 15 amino acids. Germline V gives CDR1 SGHRS, CDR2 YFSETQ.

This chain links TRBV5-1 with TRBJ2-5; 10 nucleotides match TRBD1. Trimming took 3 bases from V and 4 from J; bases not matched to a gene: 6. The V gene's germline CDR1 is SGHRS and CDR2 YFSETQ. CDR3 length: 15 residues. CDR3 coding DNA: TGCGCCAGCAGCTACACCGGGACAGGGGTAGAGACCCAGTACTTC. Translated: CASSYTGTGVETQYF.

The V gene is TRBV2, the J gene TRBJ1-1; no firm D call. The CDR3 spans 14 residues. CDR1 SNHLY and CDR2 FYNNEI come from the germline V gene. Trimming took off 4 bases at V and 5 bases at J, with 14 bases between the two ends. CDR3 sequence reads: CASSVEGKRTEAFF. CDR3 DNA sequence: TGTGCCAGCAGTGTGGAGGGTAAGAGGACTGAAGCTTTCTTT.

The chain uses TRBV27 and TRBJ1-1; D is unresolved. Germline values: CDR1 MNHEY, CDR2 SMNVEV (reference sequence). V lost 5 bases and J 1 base, leaving 11 bases between the germline ends. The CDR3 is made up of 14 amino acids. CDR3 DNA sequence: TGTGCCAGCAGTGGCGCTTGGAGGAACACTGAAGCTTTCTTT. This gives the protein CASSGAWRNTEAFF.

The CDR3 bases are TGCGCCAGCAGTTGGGGACAGTTATCCTACGAGCAGTACTTC. This codes for CASSWGQLSYEQYF. The chain has TRBV10-2 and TRBJ2-7; 7 bases fit TRBD1. Germline assignment: CDR1 WSHSY and CDR2 SAAADI. With V trimmed by 5 bases and J by 1 base, 5 bases remained unmatched. This CDR3 spans 14 amino acids.

This chain joins TRBV5-4 and TRBJ2-7; 7 bases map to TRBD1. Germline lookup yields CDR1 SGHNT and CDR2 YYREEE (reference sequence). V shed 0 bases and J 4 bases; nucleotides not matched to a gene: 1. This CDR3 has 13 amino acids. As DNA, the CDR3 is TGTGCCAGCAGCTTGGACAGGGGATACGAGCAGTACTTC. This gives the protein CASSLDRGYEQYF.

The chain links TRBV6-6 to TRBJ2-3; unclear D gene. V was shortened by 4 bases and J by 0 bases, with 8 bases between the two germline ends. CDR1 and CDR2 (germline): MNHNY, SVGAGI (reference sequence). The CDR3 extends over 14 amino acids. The CDR3 loop is CASSSTLSTDTQYF. CDR3 DNA: TGTGCCAGCAGTTCTACCCTCAGCACAGATACGCAGTATTTT.

The V and J genes are TRBV4-1 and TRBJ2-7, with 9 bases lining up with TRBD2. This CDR3 contains 16 residues. Germline-derived CDR1 and CDR2 are MGHRA and YSYEKL. V lost 5 bases and J lost 2; bases outside the gene matches: 10. The CDR3 spells CASSRNSAGGAYEQYF. The CDR3 nucleotides are TGCGCCAGCAGCAGAAACTCAGCGGGAGGCGCCTACGAGCAGTACTTC.

This chain joins TRBV4-3 and TRBJ2-5; 10 bases align to TRBD2. CDR1 LGHNA and CDR2 YSLEER come from the germline V gene. This CDR3 region has 14 residues. V shed 2 bases and J 5 bases; nucleotides not matched to a gene: 2. CDR3 sequence: CASSQLAGVETQYF. CDR3 bases: TGCGCCAGCAGCCAACTAGCGGGAGTGGAGACCCAGTACTTC.

The CDR3, as DNA: TGTGCCAGCGCCGGGACAGGGGGCGTCTACACTGAAGCTTTCTTT. Its translation: CASAGTGGVYTEAFF. The V gene is TRBV28, the J gene TRBJ1-1, with 12 bases identical to TRBD1. This CDR3 is 15 amino acids long. In germline, CDR1 is MDHEN, CDR2 SYDVKM. V shed 8 bases, J shed 3 bases, and the junction held 7 bases outside the gene matches.

This chain joins TRBV27 and TRBJ2-1, with 14 bases that match TRBD2. Germline CDR1 is MNHEY and CDR2 is SMNVEV (reference sequence). There are 15 residues in the CDR3. J gave up 10 bases and V 5 bases, and 7 bases lay outside the gene matches. This CDR3 reads CASSPGTSGSVEQFF. DNA of the CDR3: TGTGCCAGCAGTCCAGGGACTAGCGGGAGTGTGGAGCAGTTCTTC.

The chain links TRBV27 to TRBJ2-5; D might be TRBD1 (5 bases). CDR1 MNHEY and CDR2 SMNVEV come from the germline V gene (reference sequence). V was clipped by 5 bases and J by 4 bases, with 17 bases between them. This CDR3 comprises 15 residues. CDR3: CASSPGPGWAETQYF. Written as DNA, the CDR3 is TGTGCCAGCAGTCCGGGCCCAGGGTGGGCAGAGACCCAGTACTTC.

This rearrangement joins TRBV6-5 to TRBJ1-5; 7 nucleotides line up with TRBD1. Germline loops: CDR1 MNHEY, CDR2 SVGAGI. V was pared by 6 bases and J by 4 bases, with 6 bases of the junction left unmatched. This CDR3 is built from 14 residues. The CDR3 DNA reads TGTGCCAGCAGAACAGGGGCTCGAAATCAGCCCCAGCATTTT. Translation gives CASRTGARNQPQHF.

This clone was seen only once. The rearrangement uses TRBV19 and TRBJ2-1; no definite D call. The CDR3 loop spans 14 amino acids. CDR1 and CDR2 (germline): LNHDA, SQIVND (reference sequence). Trimming took 7 bases from V and 0 from J, leaving 10 bases between them. This CDR3 reads CASNRGNSYNEQFF. For the CDR3, the DNA is TGTGCCAGTAATCGCGGTAACTCCTACAATGAGCAGTTCTTC.